This T cell receptor (beta chain) originates from a study of blood T cell repertoires in COVID-19. Sequencing was performed with immunoSEQ multiplex PCR; in TCRdb, only in-frame clones are kept and a portion is missing. The sample includes some 33,000 clones, over 75% of them seen just once. The CDR3 runs to 19 residues. V shed 1 base and J shed 4 bases, with 23 bases lying between them. Germline V gene data show CDR1 as SEHNR and CDR2 as FQNEAQ (reference sequence). The sequence derives from a human donor in a cohort sampled during active COVID-19. Specimen: peripheral blood. The chain carries TRBV7-9 and TRBJ2-1; D perhaps matches TRBD2 (7 bases). CDR3 nucleotide sequence: TGTGCCAGCAGCTTAGGCCGAGGTGCGGGGGCTGATGGGTACAATGAGCAGTTCTTC. Its protein product is CASSLGRGAGADGYNEQFF.